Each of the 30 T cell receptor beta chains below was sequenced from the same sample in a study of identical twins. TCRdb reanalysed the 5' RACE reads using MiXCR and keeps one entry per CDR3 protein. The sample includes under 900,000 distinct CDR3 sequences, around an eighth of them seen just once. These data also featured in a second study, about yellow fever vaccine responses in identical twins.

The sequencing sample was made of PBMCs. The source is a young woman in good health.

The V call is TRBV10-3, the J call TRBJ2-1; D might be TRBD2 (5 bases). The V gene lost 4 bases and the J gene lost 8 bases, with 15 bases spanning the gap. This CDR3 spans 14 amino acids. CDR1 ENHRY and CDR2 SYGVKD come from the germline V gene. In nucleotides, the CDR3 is TGTGCCATCAGTGCACGCCTGGTGGAGGATGAGCAGTTCTTC. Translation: CAISARLVEDEQFF.

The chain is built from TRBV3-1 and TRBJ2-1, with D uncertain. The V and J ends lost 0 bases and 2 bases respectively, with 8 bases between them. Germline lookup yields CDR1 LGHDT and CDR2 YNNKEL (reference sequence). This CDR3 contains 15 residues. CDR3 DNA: TGTGCCAGCAGCCAAGATACGAAAACCTACAATGAGCAGTTCTTC. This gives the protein CASSQDTKTYNEQFF.

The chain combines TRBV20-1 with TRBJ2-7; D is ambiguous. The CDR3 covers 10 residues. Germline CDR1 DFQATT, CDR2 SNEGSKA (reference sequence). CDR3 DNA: TGCAGGGGGTTCTACTACGAGCAGTACGTC. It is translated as CRGFYYEQYV.

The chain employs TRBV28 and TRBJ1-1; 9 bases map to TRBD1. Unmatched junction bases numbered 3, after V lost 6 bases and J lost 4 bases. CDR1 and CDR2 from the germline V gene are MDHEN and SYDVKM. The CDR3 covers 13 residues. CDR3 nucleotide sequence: TGTGCCAGCAGGATGACAGGGGGCACTGAAGCTTTCTTT. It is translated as CASRMTGGTEAFF.

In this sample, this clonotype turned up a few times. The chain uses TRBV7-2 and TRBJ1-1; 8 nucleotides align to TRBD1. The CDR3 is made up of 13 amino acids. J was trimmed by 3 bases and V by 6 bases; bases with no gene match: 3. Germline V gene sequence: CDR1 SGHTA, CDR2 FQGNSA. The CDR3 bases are TGTGCCAGCAGTCGGACAGGGTACACTGAAGCTTTCTTT. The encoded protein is CASSRTGYTEAFF.

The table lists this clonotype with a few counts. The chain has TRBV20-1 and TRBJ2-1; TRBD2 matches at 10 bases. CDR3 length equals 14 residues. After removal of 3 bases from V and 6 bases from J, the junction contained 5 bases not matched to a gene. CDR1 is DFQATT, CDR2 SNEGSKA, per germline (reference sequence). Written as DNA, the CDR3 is TGCAGTGCTAGTTCGGCTAGCGGGGGCAATGAGCAGTTCTTC. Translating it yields CSASSASGGNEQFF.

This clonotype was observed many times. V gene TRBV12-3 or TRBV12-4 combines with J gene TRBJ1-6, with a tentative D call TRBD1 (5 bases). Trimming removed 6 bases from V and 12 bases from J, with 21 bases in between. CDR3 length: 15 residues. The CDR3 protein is CASSRFQRTGGPLHF. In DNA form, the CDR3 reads TGTGCCAGCAGCCGTTTTCAGCGTACAGGAGGACCCCTCCACTTT.

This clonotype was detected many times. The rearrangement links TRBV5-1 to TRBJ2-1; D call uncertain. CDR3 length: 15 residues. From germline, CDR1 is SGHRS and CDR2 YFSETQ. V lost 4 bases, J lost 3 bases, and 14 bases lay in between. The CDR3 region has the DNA TGCGCCAGCAGCAACCGACCCTCAGACTACAATGAGCAGTTCTTC. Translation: CASSNRPSDYNEQFF.

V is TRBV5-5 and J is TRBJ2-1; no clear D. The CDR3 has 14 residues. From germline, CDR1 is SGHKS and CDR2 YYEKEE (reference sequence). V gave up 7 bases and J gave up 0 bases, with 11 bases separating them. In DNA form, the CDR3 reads TGTGCCAGCGAGAAGGCTAGCTCCTACAATGAGCAGTTCTTC. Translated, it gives CASEKASSYNEQFF.

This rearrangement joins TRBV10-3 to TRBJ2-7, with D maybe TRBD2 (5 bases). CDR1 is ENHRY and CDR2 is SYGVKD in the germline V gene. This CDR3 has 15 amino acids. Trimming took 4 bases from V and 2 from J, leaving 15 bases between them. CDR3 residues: CAISGLSGSTYEQYF. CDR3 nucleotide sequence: TGTGCCATCAGTGGGTTGTCGGGGTCTACCTACGAGCAGTACTTC.

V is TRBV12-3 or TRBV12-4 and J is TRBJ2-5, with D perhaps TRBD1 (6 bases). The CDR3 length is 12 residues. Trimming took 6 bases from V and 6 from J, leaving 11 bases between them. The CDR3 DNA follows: TGTGCCAGCAGCACGGACAGACAGACCCAGTACTTC. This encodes CASSTDRQTQYF.

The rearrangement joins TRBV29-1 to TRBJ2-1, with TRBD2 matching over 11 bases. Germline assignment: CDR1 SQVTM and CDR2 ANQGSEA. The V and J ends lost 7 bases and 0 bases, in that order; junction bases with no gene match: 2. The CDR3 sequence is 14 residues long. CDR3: CSGTSGSSYNEQFF. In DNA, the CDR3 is TGCAGCGGCACTAGCGGGAGCTCCTACAATGAGCAGTTCTTC.

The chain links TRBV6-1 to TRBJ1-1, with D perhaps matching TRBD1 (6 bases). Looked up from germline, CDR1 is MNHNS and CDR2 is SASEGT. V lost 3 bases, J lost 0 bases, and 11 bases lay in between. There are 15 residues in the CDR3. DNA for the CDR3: TGTGCCAGCAGTGAGACCGGACAGATGAACACTGAAGCTTTCTTT. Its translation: CASSETGQMNTEAFF.

The CDR3: CASSQISGVGGDTQYF. CDR3 coding DNA: TGTGCCAGCAGTCAGATTAGCGGGGTTGGTGGAGATACGCAGTATTTT. The genes are TRBV6-2 or TRBV6-3 and TRBJ2-3; 8 bases align to TRBD2. V was clipped by 5 bases and J by 5 bases; unmatched bases: 12. CDR1 is MNHEY, CDR2 SVGEGT, per germline. The CDR3 length is 16 residues.

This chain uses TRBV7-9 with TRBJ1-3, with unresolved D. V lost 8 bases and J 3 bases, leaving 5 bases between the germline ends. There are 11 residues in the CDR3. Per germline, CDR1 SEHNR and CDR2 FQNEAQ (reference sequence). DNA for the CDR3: TGTGCCAGCGAAGGTGGAAACACCATATATTTT. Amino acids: CASEGGNTIYF. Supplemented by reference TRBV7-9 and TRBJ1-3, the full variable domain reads DTGVSQNPRHKITKRGQNVTFRCDPISEHNRLYWYRQTLGQGPEFLTYFQNEAQLEKSRLLSDRFSAERPKGSFSTLEIQRTEQGDSAMYLCASEGGNTIYFGEGSWLTVV.

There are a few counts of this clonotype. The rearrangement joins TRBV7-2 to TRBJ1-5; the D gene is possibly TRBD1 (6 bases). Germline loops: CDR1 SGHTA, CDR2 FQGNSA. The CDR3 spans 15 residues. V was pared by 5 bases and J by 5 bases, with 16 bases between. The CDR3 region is CASSLQQGSDQPQHF. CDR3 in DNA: TGTGCCAGCAGCCTGCAACAGGGATCTGATCAGCCCCAGCATTTT.

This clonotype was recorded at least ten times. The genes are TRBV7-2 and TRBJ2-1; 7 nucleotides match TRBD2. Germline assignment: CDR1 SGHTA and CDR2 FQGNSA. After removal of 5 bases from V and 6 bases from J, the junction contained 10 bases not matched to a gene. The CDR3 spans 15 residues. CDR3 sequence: CASSHMPGTINEQFF. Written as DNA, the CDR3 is TGTGCCAGCAGCCACATGCCTGGGACTATCAATGAGCAGTTCTTC.

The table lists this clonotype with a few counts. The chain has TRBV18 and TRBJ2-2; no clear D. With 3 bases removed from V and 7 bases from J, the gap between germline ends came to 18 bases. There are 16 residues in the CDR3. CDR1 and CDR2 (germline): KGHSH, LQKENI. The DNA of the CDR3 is TGTGCCAGCTCACCGGAACGGTTTACGTACAGCGGGGAGCTGTTTTTT. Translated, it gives CASSPERFTYSGELFF. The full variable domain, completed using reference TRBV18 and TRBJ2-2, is NAGVMQNPRHLVRRRGQEARLRCSPMKGHSHVYWYRQLPEEGLKFMVYLQKENIIDESGMPKERFSAEFPKEGPSILRIQQVVRGDSAAYFCASSPERFTYSGELFFGEGSRLTVL.

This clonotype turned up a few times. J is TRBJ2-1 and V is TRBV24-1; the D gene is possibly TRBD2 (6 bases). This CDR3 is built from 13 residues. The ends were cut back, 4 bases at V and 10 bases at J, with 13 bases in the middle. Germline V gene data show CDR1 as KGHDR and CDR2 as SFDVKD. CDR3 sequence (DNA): TGTGCCACCAGTGACCGCCGGGGAGGCGAGCAGTTCTTC. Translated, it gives CATSDRRGGEQFF.

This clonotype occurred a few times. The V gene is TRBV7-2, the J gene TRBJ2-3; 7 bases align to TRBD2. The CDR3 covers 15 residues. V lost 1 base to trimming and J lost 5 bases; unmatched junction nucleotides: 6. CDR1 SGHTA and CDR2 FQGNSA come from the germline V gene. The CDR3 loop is CASSLGTSSGDTQYF. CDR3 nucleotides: TGTGCCAGCAGCTTAGGGACTAGTTCCGGAGATACGCAGTATTTT. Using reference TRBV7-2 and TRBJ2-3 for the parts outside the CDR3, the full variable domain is GAGVSQSPSNKVTEKGKDVELRCDPISGHTALYWYRQSLGQGLEFLIYFQGNSAPDKSGLPSDRFSAERTGGSVSTLTIQRTQQEDSAVYLCASSLGTSSGDTQYFGPGTRLTVL.

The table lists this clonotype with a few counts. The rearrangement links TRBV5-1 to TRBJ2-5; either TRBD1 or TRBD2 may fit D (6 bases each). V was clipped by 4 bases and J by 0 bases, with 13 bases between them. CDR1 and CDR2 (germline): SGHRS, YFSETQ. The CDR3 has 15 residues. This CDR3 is CASSQRGAHQETQYF. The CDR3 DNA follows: TGCGCCAGCAGCCAAAGGGGGGCCCACCAAGAGACCCAGTACTTC.

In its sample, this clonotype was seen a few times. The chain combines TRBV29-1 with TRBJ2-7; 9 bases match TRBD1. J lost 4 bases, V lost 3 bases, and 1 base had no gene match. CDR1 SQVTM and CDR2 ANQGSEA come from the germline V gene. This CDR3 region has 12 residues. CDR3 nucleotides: TGCAGCGTTGAGGGGACAGGGTACGAGCAGTACTTC. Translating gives CSVEGTGYEQYF.

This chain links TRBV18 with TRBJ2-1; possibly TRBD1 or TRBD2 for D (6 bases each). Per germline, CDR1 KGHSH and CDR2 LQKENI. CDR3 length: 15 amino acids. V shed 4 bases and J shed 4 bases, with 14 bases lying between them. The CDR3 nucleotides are TGTGCCAGCTCACTTTACGGGGGCGCGTACAATGAGCAGTTCTTC. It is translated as CASSLYGGAYNEQFF.

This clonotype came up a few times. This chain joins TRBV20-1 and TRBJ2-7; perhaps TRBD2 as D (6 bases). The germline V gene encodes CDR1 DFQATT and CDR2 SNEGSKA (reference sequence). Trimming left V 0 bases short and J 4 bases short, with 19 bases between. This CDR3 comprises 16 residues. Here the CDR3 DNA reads TGCAGTGCTAGAGATCCCGACCGCGGGACGACTTACGAGCAGTACTTC. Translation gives CSARDPDRGTTYEQYF.

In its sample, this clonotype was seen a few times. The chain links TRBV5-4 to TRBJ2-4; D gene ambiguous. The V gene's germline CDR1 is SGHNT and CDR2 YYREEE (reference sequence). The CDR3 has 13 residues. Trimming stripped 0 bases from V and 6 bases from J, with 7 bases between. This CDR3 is CASSLDSLNIQYF. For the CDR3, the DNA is TGTGCCAGCAGCTTGGACAGCTTAAACATTCAGTACTTC.

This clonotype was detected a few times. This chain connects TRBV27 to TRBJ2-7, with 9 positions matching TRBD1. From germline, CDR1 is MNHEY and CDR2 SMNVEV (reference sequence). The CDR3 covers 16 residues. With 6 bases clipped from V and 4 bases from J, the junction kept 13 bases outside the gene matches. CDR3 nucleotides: TGTGCCAGCAGCGGTAGACAGGGGGAGGCTCCTTACGAGCAGTACTTC. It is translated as CASSGRQGEAPYEQYF.

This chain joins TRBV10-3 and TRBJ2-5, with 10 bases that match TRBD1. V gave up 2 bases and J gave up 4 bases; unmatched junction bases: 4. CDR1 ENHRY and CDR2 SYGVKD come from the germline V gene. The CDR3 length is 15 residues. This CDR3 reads CAISEGQGEVETQYF. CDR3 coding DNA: TGTGCCATCAGTGAGGGACAGGGGGAAGTAGAGACCCAGTACTTC.

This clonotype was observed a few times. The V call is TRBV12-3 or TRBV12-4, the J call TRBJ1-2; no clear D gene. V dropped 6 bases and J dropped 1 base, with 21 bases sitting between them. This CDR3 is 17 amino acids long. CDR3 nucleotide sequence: TGTGCCAGCAGCACCCGGGAAAGTAGGACGTTTAACTATGGCTACACCTTC. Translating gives CASSTRESRTFNYGYTF.

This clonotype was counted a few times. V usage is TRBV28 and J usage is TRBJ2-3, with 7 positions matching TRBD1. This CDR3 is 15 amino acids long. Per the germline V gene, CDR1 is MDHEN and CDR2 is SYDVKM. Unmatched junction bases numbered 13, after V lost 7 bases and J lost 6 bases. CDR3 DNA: TGTGCCAGCACTGTACTCGTTGGACAGGCCGATACGCAGTATTTT. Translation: CASTVLVGQADTQYF.

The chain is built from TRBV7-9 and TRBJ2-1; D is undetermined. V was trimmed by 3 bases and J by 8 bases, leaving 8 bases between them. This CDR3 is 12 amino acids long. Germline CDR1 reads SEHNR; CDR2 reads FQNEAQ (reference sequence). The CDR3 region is CASSLSLYEQFF. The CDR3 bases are TGTGCCAGCAGCTTGAGTCTGTATGAGCAGTTCTTC.